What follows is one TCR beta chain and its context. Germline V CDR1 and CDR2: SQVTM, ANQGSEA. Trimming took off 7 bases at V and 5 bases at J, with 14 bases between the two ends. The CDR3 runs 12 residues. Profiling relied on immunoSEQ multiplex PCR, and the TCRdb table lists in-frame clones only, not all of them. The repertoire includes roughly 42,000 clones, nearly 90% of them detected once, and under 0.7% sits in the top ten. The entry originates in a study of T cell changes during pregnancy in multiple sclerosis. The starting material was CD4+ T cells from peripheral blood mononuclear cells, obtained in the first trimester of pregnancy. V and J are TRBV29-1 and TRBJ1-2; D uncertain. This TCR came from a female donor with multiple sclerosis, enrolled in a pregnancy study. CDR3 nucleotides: TGCAGCGGTGTGTCAGGCTTGTATGGCTACACCTTC. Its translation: CSGVSGLYGYTF.